This TCR beta chain comes out of a study of beta chain features in type 1 diabetes. The study, taken as a whole, reports: There were fewer insertions and more deletions at the VDJ junctions of type 1 diabetes patients. Any role of HLA type in TCRB rearrangement remained unresolved here.

Expressed TCRB transcripts were sequenced because the isolated RNA had all been reverse transcribed beforehand. Sequencing used immunoSEQ multiplex PCR; TCRdb keeps in-frame clones, though not all of them. The table includes about 260,000 clones, over 65% detected once. About this clone: The target antigen is unknown.

Between the trimmed V and J ends, which lost 3 bases and 4 bases, there was a span of 11 bases. This CDR3 contains 13 residues. CDR1 and CDR2 from the germline V gene are SGHNT and YYREEE (reference sequence). The sequence was obtained from a man aged 30-40 years in good health. This chain uses TRBV5-4 with TRBJ2-7; a possible D gene is TRBD1 (6 bases). Sequenced material: naive CD4+ T cells from blood. CDR3 amino acids: CASSSTGMYEQYF. Here the CDR3 DNA reads TGTGCCAGCAGCTCAACAGGGATGTACGAGCAGTACTTC.